This record looks at one T cell receptor beta chain sequence and its context. Its cognate antigen is unknown. A read error may produce the germline difference seen at one junction end. This sample was included in a study of T cell repertoires in cytomegalovirus infection. Study-level background: Indicated by public TCR beta signatures were CMV infection and matching HLA type.

Germline V gene lookup returns CDR1 SGHVS and CDR2 FQNEAQ. The CDR3 consists of 14 residues. TCRdb re-derived calls from the reads in MiXCR, one entry per CDR3 protein. The sample contains roughly 200,000 distinct CDR3 sequences, approximately 38% of which appear only once. Study outcomes and limitations: The cumulative frequency of public TCR beta families identified carriers of CMV plus the relevant HLA.

The receptor was derived from a human donor in good health (CMV status not recorded). Some clones in this sample may be carry-over from other donors' samples. Sequences were derived from CD8+ T cells from cultured PBMCs, sampled from culture after CMV antigen stimulation. The chain links TRBV7-8 to TRBJ2-7; D perhaps matches TRBD1 (6 bases). As DNA, the CDR3 is TGTTCAAGCAGCTGGGACACCCATGGTGACGAGCCGTACTTC. Protein: CSSSWDTHGDEPYF.